Listed here is a single TCR beta chain. What it recognizes is unknown. This sample is part of a study of OX40 agonist ivuxolimab in advanced cancers. Overall study: Among those enrolled, mean age was 60 years (range roughly 20 to 80) and 82.7% were male.

Germline V gene lookup returns CDR1 MNHEY and CDR2 SMNVEV (reference sequence). The CDR3 sequence is 17 residues long. V shed 7 bases and J shed 2 bases, with 18 bases lying between them. Regarding the study as a whole: Among expanded peripheral T cells, antigen specificity went undetermined. Low normalized T-cell clonal expansion was also seen in some nonresponders.

Sequencing used immunoSEQ multiplex PCR; TCRdb keeps in-frame clones, though not all of them. The repertoire holds tens of thousands of clones, with roughly 87% as singletons. This sequence was found in an adult with an advanced solid tumor such as melanoma, head and neck, liver or kidney cancer. This chain links TRBV27 with TRBJ2-6; maybe TRBD2 (5 bases). Sequences were derived from CD4+ or CD8+ T cells sorted from blood, sampled in a trial of the OX40 agonist ivuxolimab. The CDR3 region has the DNA TGTGCCAGCACGTGGTATTCGACCGGGGCTGGGGCCAACGTCCTGACTTTC. Translated: CASTWYSTGAGANVLTF.